The 18 T cell receptor beta chains below were found in one sample sequenced in a study of blood T cell repertoires in COVID-19. TCRdb's table, derived via immunoSEQ multiplex PCR, lists solely in-frame clones and lacks some. The repertoire holds some 130,000 clones, with approximately 86% as singletons. Sample: peripheral blood. The source of these receptors is a woman aged 70-85 years with COVID-19, enrolled during active disease.

About this clone: This same CDR3 is encoded by further DNA sequences in the sample. The rearrangement links TRBV27 to TRBJ2-7; D gene ambiguous. With 3 bases removed from V and 0 bases from J, the gap between germline ends came to 6 bases. The CDR3 has 13 residues. Per the germline V gene, CDR1 is MNHEY and CDR2 is SMNVEV (reference sequence). The CDR3 loop is CASSLSRSYEQYF. The CDR3 coding sequence is TGTGCCAGCAGTTTGTCCCGCTCCTACGAGCAGTACTTC.

This chain joins TRBV7-9 and TRBJ2-5; maybe TRBD1 (5 bases). Germline V gene sequence: CDR1 SEHNR, CDR2 FQNEAQ (reference sequence). This CDR3 is 16 amino acids long. V shed 5 bases and J shed 5 bases, with 21 bases lying between them. CDR3 sequence reads: CASSPQGGAVYETQYF. The DNA for the CDR3 is TGTGCCAGCAGCCCCCAAGGTGGGGCGGTATACGAGACCCAGTACTTC.

This chain uses TRBV21-1 with TRBJ1-2; the listed D gene, TRBD1, was not tested against the DNA. TRBV21-1 is termed a pseudogene. The CDR3 spans 14 residues. The CDR3 bases are TGTGCCAGCAGCAACCTTAAATTCAGGGATGGCTACACCTTC. It yields the protein CASSNLKFRDGYTF.

The chain is built from TRBV4-1 and TRBJ2-1; 11 bases are shared with TRBD1. Germline CDR1 is MGHRA and CDR2 is YSYEKL. The CDR3 is 18 residues long. Trimming at V came to 4 bases and at J to 0 bases, leaving 8 bases not matched to a gene. CDR3 DNA: TGCGCCAGCAGCCGCCCTCCGGGACAGGGGGTCTCCTACAATGAGCAGTTCTTC. The encoded protein is CASSRPPGQGVSYNEQFF.

V gene TRBV20-1 combines with J gene TRBJ1-2, with D perhaps TRBD1 (5 bases). The CDR3 sequence is 11 residues long. Germline CDR1 reads DFQATT; CDR2 reads SNEGSKA (reference sequence). Trimming took off 5 bases at V and 8 bases at J, with 12 bases between the two ends. CDR3 in amino acids: CSAGGMTGYTF. The CDR3 DNA is TGCAGTGCTGGGGGGATGACGGGCTACACCTTC.

The gene calls are TRBV6-5 and TRBJ2-1; 7 bases align to TRBD2. J gave up 7 bases and V 6 bases, and 6 bases lay outside the gene matches. The CDR3 is 13 residues long. Germline CDR1 reads MNHEY; CDR2 reads SVGAGI. CDR3 coding DNA: TGTGCCAGCAGACGGACTAGTCCGAATGAGCAGTTCTTC. This gives the protein CASRRTSPNEQFF.

This chain uses TRBV5-6 with TRBJ2-5; D is perhaps TRBD2 (6 bases). CDR3 length: 15 amino acids. The V gene lost 0 bases and the J gene lost 1 base, with 10 bases spanning the gap. Germline values: CDR1 SGHDT, CDR2 YYEEEE. The chain's CDR3 is CASSLVGGGQETQYF. DNA for the CDR3: TGTGCCAGCAGCTTGGTGGGGGGAGGCCAAGAGACCCAGTACTTC. The full variable domain, rest sourced from reference TRBV5-6 and TRBJ2-5, is DAGVTQSPTHLIKTRGQQVTLRCSPKSGHDTVSWYQQALGQGPQFIFQYYEEEERQRGNFPDRFSGHQFPNYSSELNVNALLLGDSALYLCASSLVGGGQETQYFGPGTRLLVL.

The V and J genes are TRBV2 and TRBJ2-1, with TRBD1 matching over 9 bases. The V gene end was trimmed by 6 bases and the J gene end by 9 bases; junction bases not matched to a gene: 6. The CDR3 is 13 residues long. Germline-derived CDR1 and CDR2 are SNHLY and FYNNEI. CDR3 DNA: TGTGCCAGCAGCCGGGACAGGGTTACTGAGCAGTTCTTC. Translated, it gives CASSRDRVTEQFF.

V gene TRBV2 combines with J gene TRBJ2-5, with TRBD2 identical over 9 bases. The trim removed 7 bases at V and 6 bases at J, leaving 9 bases unmatched. This CDR3 contains 14 residues. Germline values: CDR1 SNHLY, CDR2 FYNNEI. Here the CDR3 reads CASTRGGTEKTQYF. Written as DNA, the CDR3 is TGTGCCAGCACGCGGGGGGGCACAGAAAAGACCCAGTACTTC.

The chain employs TRBV5-4 and TRBJ1-1; 8 bases agree with TRBD1. V lost 3 bases to trimming and J lost 3 bases; unmatched junction nucleotides: 1. The CDR3 runs 13 residues. The germline CDR1 and CDR2 sequences are SGHNT and YYREEE (reference sequence). CDR3 DNA sequence: TGTGCCAGCAGCTCGACAGGGGACACTGAAGCTTTCTTT. This gives the protein CASSSTGDTEAFF.

The chain links TRBV18 to TRBJ1-6; D uncertain. CDR3 length: 16 amino acids. The germline gives CDR1 KGHSH, CDR2 LQKENI. Trimming pared 4 bases from V and 7 bases from J, leaving 17 bases between. The DNA of the CDR3 is TGTGCCAGCTCACAGGGCGGACCCCCGGGGAATTCACCCCTCCACTTT. Translation: CASSQGGPPGNSPLHF.

This chain uses TRBV2 with TRBJ2-2; perhaps TRBD1 as D (6 bases). The ends were cut back, 6 bases at V and 1 base at J, with 9 bases in the middle. The length of the CDR3 is 14 residues. The germline gives CDR1 SNHLY, CDR2 FYNNEI. Here the CDR3 reads CASRGQMNTGELFF. The DNA for the CDR3 is TGTGCCAGCAGAGGACAGATGAACACCGGGGAGCTGTTTTTT. The variable domain in full, completed from reference TRBV2 and TRBJ2-2, reads EPEVTQTPSHQVTQMGQEVILRCVPISNHLYFYWYRQILGQKVEFLVSFYNNEISEKSEIFDDQFSVERPDGSNFTLKIRSTKLEDSAMYFCASRGQMNTGELFFGEGSRLTVL.

The chain employs TRBV4-1 and TRBJ2-5, with D possibly being TRBD2 (6 bases). Looked up from germline, CDR1 is MGHRA and CDR2 is YSYEKL. Trimming removed 2 bases at V and 3 bases at J, with 7 bases between. There are 13 residues in the CDR3. In DNA, the CDR3 is TGCGCCAGCAGCCAATGGGGGGAAGAGACCCAGTACTTC. Translated, it gives CASSQWGEETQYF.

The genes are TRBV15 and TRBJ1-2; maybe TRBD1 (5 bases). Deletions cut 0 bases from V and 8 bases from J, with 16 bases between. The CDR3 loop spans 15 amino acids. Looked up from germline, CDR1 is LNHNV and CDR2 is YYDKDF (reference sequence). CDR3 protein: CATSRDTQGSYGYTF. In DNA form, the CDR3 reads TGTGCCACCAGCAGAGATACCCAGGGTTCGTACGGCTACACCTTC. The full variable domain, its missing parts supplied by reference TRBV15 and TRBJ1-2, is DAMVIQNPRYQVTQFGKPVTLSCSQTLNHNVMYWYQQKSSQAPKLLFHYYDKDFNNEADTPDNFQSRRPNTSFCFLDIRSPGLGDTAMYLCATSRDTQGSYGYTFGSGTRLTVV.

This clone occurred once. This rearrangement joins TRBV30 to TRBJ1-2; D perhaps matches TRBD1 (5 bases). This CDR3 has 10 residues. CDR1 is GTSNPN, CDR2 SVGIG, per germline (reference sequence). V lost 7 bases and J 6 bases, leaving 9 bases between the germline ends. The CDR3 region has the DNA TGTGCCTCCAGGGCGGATGGCTACACCTTC. This translates into CASRADGYTF.

V and J are TRBV9 and TRBJ2-7; 8 positions match TRBD1. V was pared by 4 bases and J by 5 bases, with 17 bases of the junction left unmatched. This CDR3 has 17 residues. CDR1 and CDR2 from the germline V gene are SGDLS and YYNGEE. CDR3 region: CASSRKIHRDRFHEQYF. CDR3 in DNA: TGTGCCAGCAGCCGAAAAATACACCGGGACAGGTTTCACGAGCAGTACTTC.

The chain is built from TRBV6-5 and TRBJ1-2, with 8 bases fitting TRBD1. From germline, CDR1 is MNHEY and CDR2 SVGAGI. Trimming removed 9 bases from V and 7 bases from J; junction bases left unmatched: 10. The CDR3 has 13 residues. The CDR3 DNA sequence: TGTGCCAGTAAGGACAGGGTCTTTCTTGGCTACACCTTC. This sequence encodes CASKDRVFLGYTF.

This chain uses TRBV7-3 with TRBJ2-1; 7 nucleotides line up with TRBD2. The CDR3 sequence is 16 residues long. CDR1 is SGHTA, CDR2 FQGTGA, per germline. V gave up 2 bases and J gave up 4 bases; unmatched junction bases: 8. In DNA form, the CDR3 reads TGTGCCAGCAGCTTATCGCGGGGGTACGGATACAATGAGCAGTTCTTC. As protein: CASSLSRGYGYNEQFF.